Below are 2 T cell receptor beta chains sequenced from a single sample in a study of glioma-infiltrating T cells after dendritic cell vaccination. The assay was immunoSEQ multiplex PCR, and TCRdb's table has in-frame clones only and misses some. The table has 75,000 to 100,000 clones, approximately 80% seen once. This specimen was blood, taken before dendritic cell vaccination. The receptors shown here come from a human donor with glioblastoma.

V and J are TRBV9 and TRBJ2-2; TRBD2 matches at 10 bases. Per germline, CDR1 SGDLS and CDR2 YYNGEE. V lost 0 bases and J lost 5; bases outside the gene matches: 4. The CDR3 covers 16 residues. The CDR3 DNA sequence: TGTGCCAGCAGCGTAGGGACTAGCGGTTATACCGGGGAGCTGTTTTTT. Protein: CASSVGTSGYTGELFF. The full variable domain, its missing parts supplied by reference TRBV9 and TRBJ2-2, is DSGVTQTPKHLITATGQRVTLRCSPRSGDLSVYWYQQSLDQGLQFLIQYYNGEERAKGNILERFSAQQFPDLHSELNLSSLELGDSALYFCASSVGTSGYTGELFFGEGSRLTVL.

The table lists this clone with a count of one. The chain joins TRBV5-1 to TRBJ1-4, with 7 bases matching TRBD1. Germline V gene lookup returns CDR1 SGHRS and CDR2 YFSETQ. V was pared by 1 base and J by 5 bases, with 5 bases of the junction left unmatched. The CDR3 covers 15 residues. This CDR3 reads CASSLTGTENEKLFF. The CDR3 nucleotides read TGCGCCAGCAGCTTGACCGGGACAGAAAATGAAAAACTGTTTTTT.